These T cell receptor beta chains were read from a single sample in a study of T cell responses to AZD1222 COVID-19 vaccine. Sequenced by immunoSEQ multiplex PCR; TCRdb stores in-frame clones only, minus some. Of 110,000 to 150,000 clones in the sample, about 93% were seen once. The sequencing used peripheral blood, collected on day 0 of AZD1222 vaccination. These receptors were collected from an adult in good health. Each CDR3 is given with its conserved first and last residue. D genes are given only for firm matches. Clone size is shown for a subset of rows, as once, few, many or a class of expanded clone.

j_call clone_size d_call v_call cdr3_nt cdr3_aa
TRBJ2-3 . . TRBV6-5 TGTGCCAGCAATACCGGGCCGAGCACAGATACGCAGTATTTT CASNTGPSTDTQYF
TRBJ1-4 . TRBD1 TRBV4-1 TGCGCCAGCAGCTCCTCGACAGGGGGGAATGAAAAACTGTTTTTT CASSSSTGGNEKLFF
TRBJ1-2 . . TRBV29-1 TGCAGCGCGGCGGGGAGGTTAAACTATGGCTACACCTTC CSAAGRLNYGYTF
TRBJ2-5 . . TRBV6-2/TRBV6-3 TGTGCCAGCAGTTACCCAGGATTCCAAGAGACCCAGTACTTC CASSYPGFQETQYF
TRBJ2-3 . TRBD2 TRBV27 TGTGCCAGCTATACTGGACTAGCTACAGATACGCAGTATTTT CASYTGLATDTQYF
TRBJ1-6 . . TRBV7-9 TGTGCCAGCAGCTTAGAACAGAAGGTCTCACCCCTCCACTTT CASSLEQKVSPLHF
TRBJ2-7 once TRBD1 TRBV30 TGTGCCTGGGGTGACAGGGTTGACGAGCAGTACTTC CAWGDRVDEQYF
TRBJ2-1 . TRBD2 TRBV30 TGTGCCTGGGCCCTCCTAGCGGGGAGAGGGAGTGAGCAGTTCTTC CAWALLAGRGSEQFF
TRBJ2-5 . TRBD1 TRBV5-6 TGTGCCAGCAGTTTGAAACAGGGGCGGCAGACCCAGTACTTC CASSLKQGRQTQYF
TRBJ2-5 once TRBD2 TRBV2 TGTGCCAGCATTTCCGGACTAGCGGGGGGTTTGAAGGCCCAGTACTTC CASISGLAGGLKAQYF
TRBJ1-1 . . TRBV7-8 TGTGCCAGCAGCCTACAGGTAATGAACACTGAAGCTTTCTTT CASSLQVMNTEAFF
TRBJ2-2 . . TRBV7-2 TGTGCCAGCAGCTTAATTAACCCCGGGGAGCTGTTTTTT CASSLINPGELFF
TRBJ1-2 . . TRBV27 TGTGCCAGCAGTCCCACTTTTTCGGGGGGGCTTAATGGCTACACCTTC CASSPTFSGGLNGYTF
TRBJ1-5 once . TRBV9 TGTGCCAGCAGCACCGGACAGAACAGCAATCAGCCCCAGCATTTT CASSTGQNSNQPQHF
TRBJ2-7 . . TRBV9 TGTGCCAGCAGCGTAGTCGCCCACGAGCAGTACTTC CASSVVAHEQYF
TRBJ1-5 . . TRBV30 TGTGCCTGGAGTGGGGATAGCAATCAGCCCCAGCATTTT CAWSGDSNQPQHF
TRBJ1-4 . TRBD1 TRBV19 TGTGCCAGTAGTTACGGGACAGCCTCTAATGAAAAACTGTTTTTT CASSYGTASNEKLFF
TRBJ2-7 . . TRBV4-2 TGTGCCAGCAGCCAAACCGGGACACCCTCCTACGAGCAGTACTTC CASSQTGTPSYEQYF
TRBJ2-7 . . TRBV3-1/TRBV3-2 TGTGCCAGCAGCCAAGGTCCAGGGATCTACGAGCAGTACTTC CASSQGPGIYEQYF
TRBJ2-1 once . TRBV19 TGTGCCAGTAGTCAAGGTAGGGGTGAGCAGTTCTTC CASSQGRGEQFF
TRBJ1-5 once TRBD1 TRBV5-1 TGCGCCAGCTTGTCGGGGCAGGGGGTCAATCAGCCCCAGCATTTT CASLSGQGVNQPQHF
TRBJ1-2 . . TRBV10-3 TGTGCCATCAGTGGAGAGCTTAACTATGGCTACACCTTC CAISGELNYGYTF
TRBJ1-4 . TRBD1 TRBV28 TGTGCCAGCAGTCCGCTGACAGGGACCCATGAAAAACTGTTTTTT CASSPLTGTHEKLFF
TRBJ2-1 . TRBD2 TRBV4-1 TGCGCCAGCAGCCCCCCCCCGGGGGGGCAGAATGAGCAGTTCTTC CASSPPPGGQNEQFF
TRBJ1-3 . . TRBV14 TGTGCCAGCAGCCAGTTCAACTCTGGAAACACCATATATTTT CASSQFNSGNTIYF
TRBJ2-7 . . TRBV20-1 TGCAGTGCCGACTCGCGATACGAGCAGTACTTC CSADSRYEQYF